A single sample is the source of the 22 T cell receptor beta chains below, sequenced in a study of blood T cells in healthy people across ages. Then a second PCR, running roughly 7 to 12 cycles, was carried out with a sample-barcoded 5' primer and a J-beta primer mix. TCRdb independently ran MiXCR on the 5' RACE reads; one entry per CDR3 protein. Here the sample spans fewer than 650,000 distinct CDR3 sequences, about a quarter being singletons. This sample also appeared in a second study, on T cells of mothers and their children.

The sequencing sample was made of blood. The receptor set was obtained from a boy younger than 10 in good health.

The chain joins TRBV12-3 or TRBV12-4 to TRBJ2-5; TRBD1 matches 7 bases. The J call is uncertain, as TRBJ2-1 better fits the DNA end. The CDR3 is made up of 14 amino acids. In nucleotides, the CDR3 is TGTGCCAGCAGTTTCGCAGGGACAGACAATGAGCAGTTCTTC. Residues: CASSFAGTDNEQFF.

The chain joins TRBV27 to TRBJ2-5; the match to TRBD1 covers 7 bases. There are 14 residues in the CDR3. Germline-derived CDR1 and CDR2 are MNHEY and SMNVEV (reference sequence). Losses at the gene ends were 5 bases for V and 5 bases for J; bases not matched to a gene: 8. For the CDR3, the DNA is TGTGCCAGCAGTCAATACAGGGGCGGGGAGACCCAGTACTTC. As protein: CASSQYRGGETQYF.

This clonotype appeared a few times. This chain joins TRBV21-1 and TRBJ2-1. TRBV21-1 is shown as a pseudogene. This CDR3 comprises 15 residues. CDR3 residues: CASSKSPLDKNEQFF. The CDR3 coding sequence is TGTGCCAGCAGCAAAAGCCCACTTGACAAGAATGAGCAGTTCTTC.

This chain links TRBV3-1 with TRBJ2-1; D call uncertain. Germline-derived CDR1 and CDR2 are LGHDT and YNNKEL (reference sequence). CDR3 size: 15 residues. Trimming removed 0 bases at V and 4 bases at J, with 10 bases between. The CDR3 loop is CASSQDRNRYNEQFF. The CDR3 nucleotides are TGTGCCAGCAGCCAAGACCGGAACCGGTACAATGAGCAGTTCTTC.

There are a few counts of this clonotype. The chain couples TRBV11-2 to TRBJ2-7, with 16 bases fitting TRBD2. The trim removed 5 bases at V and 5 bases at J, leaving 6 bases unmatched. Germline CDR1 SGHAT, CDR2 FQNNGV. The CDR3 is made up of 16 amino acids. CDR3 bases: TGTGCCAGCAGCCTGGGACTAGCGGGAGGGCTCAACGAGCAGTACTTC. Its protein is CASSLGLAGGLNEQYF.

A few counts support this clonotype. The chain joins TRBV13 to TRBJ1-1; D call uncertain. This CDR3 region has 13 residues. V was cut by 6 bases and J by 0 bases, with 8 bases left in between. Germline-derived CDR1 and CDR2 are PRHDT and FYEKMQ (reference sequence). This CDR3 reads CASRPQMNTEAFF. CDR3 in DNA: TGTGCCAGCAGACCTCAAATGAACACTGAAGCTTTCTTT. Drawing the rest from reference TRBV13 and TRBJ1-1, the complete variable domain is AAGVIQSPRHLIKEKRETATLKCYPIPRHDTVYWYQQGPGQDPQFLISFYEKMQSDKGSIPDRFSAQQFSDYHSELNMSSLELGDSALYFCASRPQMNTEAFFGQGTRLTVV.

The genes are TRBV6-1 and TRBJ1-5; D unclear. Germline CDR1 and CDR2: MNHNS and SASEGT. Trimming took 8 bases from V and 9 from J, leaving 14 bases between them. The CDR3 has 12 amino acids. CDR3 residues: CASWDQKGPQHF. CDR3 sequence (DNA): TGTGCCAGCTGGGATCAGAAAGGGCCCCAGCATTTT.

The chain employs TRBV11-2 and TRBJ2-5, with 10 bases lining up with TRBD2. The tail of the sequence fits TRBJ2-1 better, so the J call may be wrong. Looked up from germline, CDR1 is SGHAT and CDR2 is FQNNGV. CDR3 length: 14 amino acids. The chain's CDR3 is CASSFLAGANEQFF. DNA of the CDR3: TGTGCCAGCAGCTTTCTAGCGGGGGCGAATGAGCAGTTCTTC.

This clonotype has a handful of counts. The rearrangement uses TRBV15 and TRBJ2-6, with 7 nucleotides matching TRBD1. The V gene end was trimmed by 5 bases and the J gene end by 0 bases; junction bases not matched to a gene: 7. The CDR3 consists of 17 residues. Germline CDR1 reads LNHNV; CDR2 reads YYDKDF (reference sequence). For the CDR3, the DNA is TGTGCCACCAGCGGGGCTACAGGGGTCTCTGGGGCCAACGTCCTGACTTTC. Translation gives CATSGATGVSGANVLTF.

This chain uses TRBV10-3 with TRBJ2-3; TRBD2 matches 10 bases. J gave up 2 bases and V 6 bases, and 8 bases lay outside the gene matches. This CDR3 region has 16 residues. Looked up from germline, CDR1 is ENHRY and CDR2 is SYGVKD. CDR3 sequence (DNA): TGTGCCATCAGACCCGGGACTAGCGACCCCACAGATACGCAGTATTTT. This codes for CAIRPGTSDPTDTQYF.

The genes are TRBV12-3 or TRBV12-4 and TRBJ2-5; TRBD2 matches 9 bases. V was pared by 6 bases and J by 6 bases, with 11 bases of the junction left unmatched. The CDR3 is made up of 15 amino acids. This CDR3 is CASSRTSAQGKTQYF. Here the CDR3 DNA reads TGTGCCAGCAGCCGGACTAGCGCGCAGGGGAAGACCCAGTACTTC.

This clonotype turned up a few times. This chain uses TRBV30 with TRBJ2-2; D is unresolved. The CDR3 is made up of 14 amino acids. V was trimmed by 0 bases and J by 1 base, leaving 6 bases between them. Germline lookup yields CDR1 GTSNPN and CDR2 SVGIG (reference sequence). Written as DNA, the CDR3 is TGTGCCTGGAGTGTTCCCGAGAACACCGGGGAGCTGTTTTTT. Translated, it gives CAWSVPENTGELFF.

In DNA, the CDR3 is TGTGCCAGCAGCAAAGGGGGCAATCAGCCCCAGCATTTT. Its protein product is CASSKGGNQPQHF. The chain carries TRBV12-3 or TRBV12-4 and TRBJ1-5, with D possibly being TRBD1 (5 bases). This CDR3 contains 13 residues. V lost 6 bases and J lost 2, with 8 bases in between.

The gene calls are TRBV7-9 and TRBJ2-7; D remains ambiguous. CDR1 and CDR2 from the germline V gene are SEHNR and FQNEAQ (reference sequence). The CDR3 spans 16 residues. V was shortened by 5 bases and J by 2 bases, with 19 bases between the two germline ends. The CDR3 region has the DNA TGTGCCAGCAGCCCTACGCAAGCTGGGAAGGCCTACGAGCAGTACTTC. It specifies CASSPTQAGKAYEQYF.

A few counts support this clonotype. J is TRBJ2-5 and V is TRBV9; D ambiguous. Germline V gene sequence: CDR1 SGDLS, CDR2 YYNGEE. Between the trimmed V and J ends, which lost 4 bases and 2 bases, there was a span of 12 bases. The CDR3 totals 14 residues. In DNA, the CDR3 is TGTGCCAGCAGCCCCGGACCGCATCAAGAGACCCAGTACTTC. It is translated as CASSPGPHQETQYF.

This clonotype came up many times. The chain is built from TRBV10-3 and TRBJ2-7, with D possibly TRBD2 on 5 matching bases. Trimming took off 5 bases at V and 0 bases at J, with 20 bases between the two ends. The CDR3 sequence is 17 residues long. CDR1 is ENHRY and CDR2 is SYGVKD in the germline V gene. The DNA of the CDR3 is TGTGCCATCAGTCCACACGGAGCGGAGACGGGCTCCTACGAGCAGTACTTC. Its protein product is CAISPHGAETGSYEQYF.

The rearrangement links TRBV5-1 to TRBJ2-1; no clear D gene. V was shortened by 0 bases and J by 2 bases, with 6 bases between the two germline ends. The CDR3 is made up of 14 amino acids. Germline V gene sequence: CDR1 SGHRS, CDR2 YFSETQ. As DNA, the CDR3 is TGCGCCAGCAGCTTGGCTGCTACCTACAATGAGCAGTTCTTC. Its protein product is CASSLAATYNEQFF.

This clonotype was observed a few times. The chain links TRBV5-4 to TRBJ2-5; 8 bases agree with TRBD1. The CDR3 is 16 amino acids. Unmatched junction bases numbered 13, after V lost 5 bases and J lost 4 bases. The germline gives CDR1 SGHNT, CDR2 YYREEE (reference sequence). Here the CDR3 DNA reads TGTGCCAGCAGTCGGACAGGGATGTGGTTGAGAGAGACCCAGTACTTC. Protein product: CASSRTGMWLRETQYF. Combining the CDR3 with reference TRBV5-4 and TRBJ2-5 gives the whole variable domain ETGVTQSPTHLIKTRGQQVTLRCSSQSGHNTVSWYQQALGQGPQFIFQYYREEENGRGNFPPRFSGLQFPNYSSELNVNALELDDSALYLCASSRTGMWLRETQYFGPGTRLLVL.

V usage is TRBV9 and J usage is TRBJ2-5; 8 positions agree with TRBD1. The CDR3 extends over 16 amino acids. After removal of 1 base from V and 1 base from J, the junction contained 6 bases not matched to a gene. The germline CDR1 and CDR2 sequences are SGDLS and YYNGEE. The CDR3 here is CASSVSGQGSQETQYF. The CDR3 region has the DNA TGTGCCAGCAGCGTATCCGGACAGGGCTCCCAAGAGACCCAGTACTTC.

This chain links TRBV5-1 with TRBJ1-1; D ambiguous. Germline CDR1 and CDR2: SGHRS and YFSETQ. The CDR3 runs 14 residues. V was pared by 0 bases and J by 2 bases, with 8 bases between. CDR3 region: CASSLAAGNTEAFF. In DNA, the CDR3 is TGCGCCAGCAGCTTGGCCGCGGGTAACACTGAAGCTTTCTTT.

The chain uses TRBV2 and TRBJ2-3; D tentatively reads TRBD1 or TRBD2 (6 bases each). V was trimmed by 6 bases and J by 6 bases, leaving 16 bases between them. This CDR3 has 14 residues. CDR1 and CDR2 from the germline V gene are SNHLY and FYNNEI. The CDR3 sequence is CASSAGQDPDTQYF. CDR3 DNA sequence: TGTGCCAGCAGCGCGGGACAAGACCCTGATACGCAGTATTTT.

This chain links TRBV4-1 with TRBJ2-4; 7 nucleotides line up with TRBD2. CDR3 size: 17 residues. From germline, CDR1 is MGHRA and CDR2 YSYEKL. With 3 bases clipped from V and 4 bases from J, the junction kept 12 bases outside the gene matches. The CDR3 sequence: CASSHGLRTRKKNIQYF. DNA of the CDR3: TGCGCCAGCAGCCATGGACTGCGGACTAGGAAAAAAAACATTCAGTACTTC.